The subject of this entry is one TCR beta chain. As yet, its antigen is unknown. The CDR3 spans 16 residues. Losses at the gene ends were 3 bases for V and 7 bases for J; bases not matched to a gene: 8. Germline loops: CDR1 SGHAT, CDR2 FQNNGV. As every portion of the isolated RNA was reverse transcribed, the sequencing read expressed TCRB transcripts. Repertoires were generated with immunoSEQ multiplex PCR, while TCRdb's copy carries only in-frame clones and drops some. Among fewer than 350,000 clones listed, approximately 8.1% were seen once. This sample is part of a study of beta chain features in type 1 diabetes. Study conclusions and caveats: Lower insertion and higher deletion counts appeared at VDJ junctions in type 1 diabetes patients. Cells carrying high TCR expression could end up over-represented when cDNA is sequenced.

CD45RO/CCR7/CD25/CD127/CD95/CD27 sorting isolated CD4+ naive, central memory, regulatory and stem cell-like memory cells. Over 95% purity was reached by all sorted populations. The TCR comes from a woman aged 18-29 years in good health. The V gene is TRBV11-2, the J gene TRBJ1-6; 8 bases match TRBD1. Sequenced material: central memory CD4+ T cells from blood. This chain's CDR3 is CASSFTAGTGNSPLHF. The CDR3 DNA is TGTGCCAGCAGCTTCACTGCCGGGACAGGAAATTCACCCCTCCACTTT.